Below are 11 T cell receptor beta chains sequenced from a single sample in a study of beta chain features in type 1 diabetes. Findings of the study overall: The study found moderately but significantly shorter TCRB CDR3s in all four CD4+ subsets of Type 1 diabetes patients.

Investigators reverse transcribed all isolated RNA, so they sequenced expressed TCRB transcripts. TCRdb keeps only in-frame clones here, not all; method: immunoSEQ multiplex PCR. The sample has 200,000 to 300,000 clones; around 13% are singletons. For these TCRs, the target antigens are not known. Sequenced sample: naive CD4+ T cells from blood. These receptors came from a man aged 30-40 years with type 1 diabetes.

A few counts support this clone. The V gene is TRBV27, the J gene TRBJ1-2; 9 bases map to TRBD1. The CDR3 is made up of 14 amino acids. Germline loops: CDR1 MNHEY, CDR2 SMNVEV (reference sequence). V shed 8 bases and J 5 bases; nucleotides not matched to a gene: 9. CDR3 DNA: TGTGCCAGCCGGAGAACCGGGACAGGGTATGGCTACACCTTC. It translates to CASRRTGTGYGYTF.

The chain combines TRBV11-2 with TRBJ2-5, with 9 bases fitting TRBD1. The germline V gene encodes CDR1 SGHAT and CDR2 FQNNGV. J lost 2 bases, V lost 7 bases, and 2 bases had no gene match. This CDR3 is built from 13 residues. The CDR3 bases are TGTGCCAGCACTGGACAGGGGCAAGAGACCCAGTACTTC. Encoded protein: CASTGQGQETQYF.

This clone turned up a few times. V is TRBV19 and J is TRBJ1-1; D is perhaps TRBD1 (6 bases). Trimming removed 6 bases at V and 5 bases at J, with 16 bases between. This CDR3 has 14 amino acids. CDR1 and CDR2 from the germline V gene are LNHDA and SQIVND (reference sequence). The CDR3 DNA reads TGTGCCAGTAGCCGGGACACCCGATGGACTGAAGCTTTCTTT. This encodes CASSRDTRWTEAFF.

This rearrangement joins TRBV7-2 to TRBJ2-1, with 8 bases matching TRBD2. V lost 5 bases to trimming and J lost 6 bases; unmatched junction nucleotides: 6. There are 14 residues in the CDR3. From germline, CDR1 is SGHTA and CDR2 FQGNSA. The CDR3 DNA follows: TGTGCCAGCAGCAAAGAGGGACTAGGCAATGAGCAGTTCTTC. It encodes CASSKEGLGNEQFF.

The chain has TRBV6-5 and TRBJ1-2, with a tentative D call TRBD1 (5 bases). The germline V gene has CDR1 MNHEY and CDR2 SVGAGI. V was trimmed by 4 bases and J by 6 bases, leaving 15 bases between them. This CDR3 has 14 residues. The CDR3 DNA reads TGTGCCAGCAGTTCCGCTAGACAGCCAAATGGCTACACCTTC. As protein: CASSSARQPNGYTF.

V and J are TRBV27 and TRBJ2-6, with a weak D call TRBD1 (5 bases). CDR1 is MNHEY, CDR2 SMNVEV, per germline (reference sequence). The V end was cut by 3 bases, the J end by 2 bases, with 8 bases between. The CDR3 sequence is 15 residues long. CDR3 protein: CASSFQGPGANVLTF. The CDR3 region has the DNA TGTGCCAGCAGTTTTCAGGGCCCTGGGGCCAACGTCCTGACTTTC. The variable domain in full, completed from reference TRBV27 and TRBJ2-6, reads EAQVTQNPRYLITVTGKKLTVTCSQNMNHEYMSWYRQDPGLGLRQIYYSMNVEVTDKGDVPEGYKVSRKEKRNFPLILESPSPNQTSLYFCASSFQGPGANVLTFGAGSRLTVL.

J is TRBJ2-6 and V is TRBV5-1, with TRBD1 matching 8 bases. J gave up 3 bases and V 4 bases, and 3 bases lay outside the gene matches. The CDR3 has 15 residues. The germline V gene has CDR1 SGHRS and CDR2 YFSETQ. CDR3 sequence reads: CASSPGGGGANVLTF. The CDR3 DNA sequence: TGCGCCAGCAGCCCAGGGGGCGGTGGGGCCAACGTCCTGACTTTC.

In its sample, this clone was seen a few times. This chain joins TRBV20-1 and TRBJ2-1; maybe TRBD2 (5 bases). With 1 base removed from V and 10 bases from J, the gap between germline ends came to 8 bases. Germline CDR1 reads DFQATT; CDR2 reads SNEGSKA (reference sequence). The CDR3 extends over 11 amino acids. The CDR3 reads CSARGLAEQFF. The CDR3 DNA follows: TGCAGTGCTAGAGGGTTAGCGGAGCAGTTCTTC.

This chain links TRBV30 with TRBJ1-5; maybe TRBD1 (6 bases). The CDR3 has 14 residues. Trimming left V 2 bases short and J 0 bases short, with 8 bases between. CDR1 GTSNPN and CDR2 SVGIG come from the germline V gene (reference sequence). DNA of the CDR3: TGTGCCTGGAGTCACAGGGATAGCAATCAGCCCCAGCATTTT. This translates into CAWSHRDSNQPQHF.

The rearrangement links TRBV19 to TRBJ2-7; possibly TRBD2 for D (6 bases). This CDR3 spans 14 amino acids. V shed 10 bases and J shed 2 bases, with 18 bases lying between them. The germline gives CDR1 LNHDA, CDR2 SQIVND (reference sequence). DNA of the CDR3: TGTGCCACCCGATCAGCAGGGACTCCCTACGAGCAGTACTTC. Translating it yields CATRSAGTPYEQYF.

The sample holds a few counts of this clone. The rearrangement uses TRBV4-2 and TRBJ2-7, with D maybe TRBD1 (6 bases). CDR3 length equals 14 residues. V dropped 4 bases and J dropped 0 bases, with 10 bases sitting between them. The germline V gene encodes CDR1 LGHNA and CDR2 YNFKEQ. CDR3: CASSRTADSYEQYF. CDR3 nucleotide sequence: TGTGCCAGCAGCCGGACAGCCGACTCCTACGAGCAGTACTTC.